Presented here are 20 T cell receptor beta chains from one specimen sequenced in a study of siplizumab effects on memory and regulatory T cells. The protocol was immunoSEQ multiplex PCR, while the TCRdb copy is restricted to in-frame clones and leaves out a portion. This table has approximately 50,000 clones, nearly 95% appearing once. Sequenced material: CD8+ T cells sorted from blood. Source of these receptors: a human donor in good health.

This chain uses TRBV5-1 with TRBJ1-2; D remains unclear. Germline V CDR1 and CDR2: SGHRS, YFSETQ. The CDR3 is made up of 15 amino acids. The V and J ends lost 0 bases and 0 bases respectively, with 9 bases between them. CDR3 protein: CASSLDSRANYGYTF. CDR3 nucleotides: TGCGCCAGCAGCTTGGATTCGCGGGCTAACTATGGCTACACCTTC.

This chain connects TRBV7-2 to TRBJ2-1; D may be TRBD2 (6 bases). The CDR3 length is 13 residues. CDR1 and CDR2 from the germline V gene are SGHTA and FQGNSA. The germline V and J ends were trimmed by 1 base and 10 bases, with 11 bases remaining between them. CDR3: CASSLEWRDEQFF. The CDR3 nucleotides read TGTGCCAGCAGCTTAGAATGGCGGGACGAGCAGTTCTTC.

The chain links TRBV11-2 to TRBJ2-7, with a weak D call TRBD1 (5 bases). CDR1 is SGHAT and CDR2 is FQNNGV in the germline V gene. This CDR3 has 12 residues. Trimming took off 8 bases at V and 2 bases at J, with 10 bases between the two ends. CDR3 nucleotide sequence: TGTGCCAGCGGGGCCATCACCTACGAGCAGTACTTC. Amino acid sequence: CASGAITYEQYF. The full variable domain, rest sourced from reference TRBV11-2 and TRBJ2-7, is EAGVAQSPRYKIIEKRQSVAFWCNPISGHATLYWYQQILGQGPKLLIQFQNNGVVDDSQLPKDRFSAERLKGVDSTLKIQPAKLEDSAVYLCASGAITYEQYFGPGTRLTVT.

This clone was found once. This chain uses TRBV5-6 with TRBJ2-2, with D hard to call. Germline CDR1 is SGHDT and CDR2 is YYEEEE. The CDR3 is 16 amino acids. V dropped 4 bases and J dropped 7 bases, with 20 bases sitting between them. As DNA, the CDR3 is TGTGCCAGCAGCGAAGTTGGCGAAGAACGGATCGGGGAGCTGTTTTTT. This codes for CASSEVGEERIGELFF. Drawing the rest from reference TRBV5-6 and TRBJ2-2, the complete variable domain is DAGVTQSPTHLIKTRGQQVTLRCSPKSGHDTVSWYQQALGQGPQFIFQYYEEEERQRGNFPDRFSGHQFPNYSSELNVNALLLGDSALYLCASSEVGEERIGELFFGEGSRLTVL.

The rearrangement uses TRBV19 and TRBJ2-5; D is unresolved. Per germline, CDR1 LNHDA and CDR2 SQIVND (reference sequence). V was shortened by 6 bases and J by 5 bases, with 4 bases between the two germline ends. There are 10 residues in the CDR3. CDR3 nucleotide sequence: TGTGCCAGTAGAGGGGAGACCCAGTACTTC. This sequence encodes CASRGETQYF.

The rearrangement uses TRBV7-8 and TRBJ1-1; D is undetermined. V was clipped by 2 bases and J by 6 bases, with 16 bases between them. The CDR3 sequence is 15 residues long. Germline V gives CDR1 SGHVS, CDR2 FQNEAQ. As DNA, the CDR3 is TGTGCCAGCAGCTTAACTGTTGGGCGTATATCTGAAGCTTTCTTT. It translates to CASSLTVGRISEAFF.

The chain couples TRBV9 to TRBJ2-7; 7 bases line up with TRBD1. The CDR3 contains 13 residues. Germline V gene lookup returns CDR1 SGDLS and CDR2 YYNGEE. Germline trimming cut 4 bases from V and 2 bases from J; bases unmatched to any gene: 3. CDR3 region: CASSLGTAYEQYF. For the CDR3, the DNA is TGTGCCAGCAGCCTTGGGACAGCCTACGAGCAGTACTTC.

This CDR3 is CASSSGPRPGGYGYTF. The CDR3 DNA sequence: TGTGCCAGCAGCTCAGGTCCTCGGCCAGGGGGGTATGGCTACACCTTC. The chain joins TRBV5-4 to TRBJ1-2, with TRBD1 identical over 7 bases. The CDR3 contains 16 residues. Germline V CDR1 and CDR2: SGHNT, YYREEE (reference sequence). The V and J ends lost 3 bases and 5 bases, in that order; junction bases with no gene match: 13.

The chain is built from TRBV29-1 and TRBJ2-7; no clear D gene. Germline CDR1 reads SQVTM; CDR2 reads ANQGSEA. This CDR3 is 12 amino acids long. Trimming removed 3 bases from V and 2 bases from J, with 8 bases in between. The CDR3 loop reads CSVESEPYEQYF. CDR3 in DNA: TGCAGCGTTGAGTCCGAACCCTACGAGCAGTACTTC.

The chain employs TRBV4-1 and TRBJ2-1; 10 bases align to TRBD2. CDR3 size: 13 residues. CDR1 MGHRA and CDR2 YSYEKL come from the germline V gene. With 1 base clipped from V and 16 bases from J, the junction kept 7 bases outside the gene matches. The CDR3 sequence: CASSQGPSSGGFF. For the CDR3, the DNA is TGCGCCAGCAGCCAAGGGCCTTCTAGCGGGGGCTTCTTC.

On this clone: Germline and junction disagree at one end, which may indicate a read error. The V call is TRBV28, the J call TRBJ1-1, with D tentatively TRBD1 (6 bases). CDR3 length: 14 amino acids. CDR1 and CDR2 (germline): MDHEN, SYDVKM. The CDR3 DNA is TGTGCCAGCAGTTTAAGGGGGGAGAACGCTGAAGCTTTCTTT. Translating gives CASSLRGENAEAFF.

The rearrangement joins TRBV27 to TRBJ2-7; D possibly corresponds to TRBD1 (6 bases). The germline V and J ends were trimmed by 0 bases and 3 bases, with 12 bases remaining between them. CDR1 and CDR2 (germline): MNHEY, SMNVEV (reference sequence). The CDR3 totals 15 residues. The DNA of the CDR3 is TGTGCCAGCAGTTTATCGGACAGCACCTTCTACGAGCAGTACTTC. Encoded protein: CASSLSDSTFYEQYF.

This chain connects TRBV7-2 to TRBJ2-3, with TRBD1 as a possible D gene (6 bases). The CDR3 length is 17 residues. CDR1 is SGHTA and CDR2 is FQGNSA in the germline V gene. V dropped 4 bases and J dropped 2 bases, with 19 bases sitting between them. The CDR3 bases are TGTGCCAGCAGCTACGATTGGACAGTACAATACACAGATACGCAGTATTTT. This encodes CASSYDWTVQYTDTQYF. The full variable domain, in which reference TRBV7-2 and TRBJ2-3 provide the parts outside the CDR3, is GAGVSQSPSNKVTEKGKDVELRCDPISGHTALYWYRQSLGQGLEFLIYFQGNSAPDKSGLPSDRFSAERTGGSVSTLTIQRTQQEDSAVYLCASSYDWTVQYTDTQYFGPGTRLTVL.

The V call is TRBV27, the J call TRBJ1-5; no definite D call. This CDR3 contains 14 residues. Trimming pared 2 bases from V and 1 base from J, leaving 6 bases between. From germline, CDR1 is MNHEY and CDR2 SMNVEV (reference sequence). CDR3 bases: TGTGCCAGCAGTTTAGGACCAAGCAATCAGCCCCAGCATTTT. As protein: CASSLGPSNQPQHF.

CDR3 nucleotide sequence: TGCGCCAGCAGCCAAGATCCGGCGGATGAGCAGTACTTC. Its protein product is CASSQDPADEQYF. This sequence joins TRBV4-1 and TRBJ2-7; D call uncertain. Germline lookup yields CDR1 MGHRA and CDR2 YSYEKL. V lost 0 bases, J lost 7 bases, and 10 bases lay in between. This CDR3 is 13 amino acids long.

V is TRBV19 and J is TRBJ2-6; 7 nucleotides align to TRBD2. CDR3 length: 17 residues. CDR1 LNHDA and CDR2 SQIVND come from the germline V gene (reference sequence). The V and J ends lost 4 bases and 2 bases, in that order; junction bases with no gene match: 8. The CDR3 region has the DNA TGTGCCAGTAGTACCAAGGTAGCGGGTACTGGGGCCAACGTCCTGACTTTC. Translating gives CASSTKVAGTGANVLTF.

The chain is built from TRBV2 and TRBJ2-1; 11 nucleotides line up with TRBD2. Germline V gene data show CDR1 as SNHLY and CDR2 as FYNNEI. The CDR3 has 16 residues. Germline trimming cut 6 bases from V and 2 bases from J; bases unmatched to any gene: 6. For the CDR3, the DNA is TGTGCCAGCAGCGCAGTAGCGGGAGGGGCCTACAATGAGCAGTTCTTC. Amino acids: CASSAVAGGAYNEQFF.

The gene calls are TRBV6-6 and TRBJ2-1, with D perhaps TRBD2 (5 bases). Germline V lookup: CDR1 MNHNY, CDR2 SVGAGI (reference sequence). V lost 0 bases to trimming and J lost 9 bases, with 6 bases between them. CDR3 size: 12 residues. CDR3 protein: CASSYSEGEQFF. CDR3 in DNA: TGTGCCAGCAGTTACTCAGAGGGTGAGCAGTTCTTC.

The rearrangement links TRBV5-1 to TRBJ2-7, with D unresolved. V shed 4 bases and J shed 4 bases, with 9 bases lying between them. This CDR3 region has 12 residues. The germline V gene encodes CDR1 SGHRS and CDR2 YFSETQ. Here the CDR3 DNA reads TGCGCCAGCAGCACATCGAGGTACGAGCAGTACTTC. Amino acids: CASSTSRYEQYF.

This chain connects TRBV28 to TRBJ1-5; D not certain. This CDR3 has 13 amino acids. Germline CDR1 MDHEN, CDR2 SYDVKM. The V and J ends lost 1 base and 6 bases respectively, with 7 bases between them. This CDR3 is CASSLYYSQPQHF. The DNA for the CDR3 is TGTGCCAGCAGTTTATATTATAGTCAGCCCCAGCATTTT.